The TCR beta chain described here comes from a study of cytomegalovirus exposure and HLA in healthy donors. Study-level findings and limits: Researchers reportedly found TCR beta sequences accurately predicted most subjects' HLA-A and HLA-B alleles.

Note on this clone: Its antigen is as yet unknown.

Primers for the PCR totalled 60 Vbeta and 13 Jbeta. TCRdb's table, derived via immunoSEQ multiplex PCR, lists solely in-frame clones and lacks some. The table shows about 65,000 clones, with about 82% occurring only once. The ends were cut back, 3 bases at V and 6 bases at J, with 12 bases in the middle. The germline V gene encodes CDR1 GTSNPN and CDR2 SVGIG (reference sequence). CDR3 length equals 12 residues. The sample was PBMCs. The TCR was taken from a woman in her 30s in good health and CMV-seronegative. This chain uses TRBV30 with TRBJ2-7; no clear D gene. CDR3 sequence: CAWRGESTEQYF. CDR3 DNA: TGTGCCTGGAGAGGAGAATCTACCGAGCAGTACTTC.